Below, one TCR beta chain is given with its context. The data were produced by immunoSEQ multiplex PCR, yet TCRdb's version contains in-frame clones alone and is incomplete. The top ten clones hold about 3.7% of a sample with 12,000 or so clones, 91% of them seen once. The entry originates in a study of graft-versus-host responses after intestinal transplantation. Study-wide background: All recipients were transplanted with multivisceral, liver-intestinal, or isolated intestinal grafts.

Time point specified: postoperative day 105 after intestinal transplantation (dayNNNN = postoperative day). Material: PBMCs, obtained 105 days after intestinal transplantation. This clonotype originated in a human patient who received an intestinal transplant, so some T cells may come from the graft donor.

The CDR3: CAWSFPRQGKEEKLFF. In DNA, the CDR3 is TGTGCCTGGAGTTTCCCACGACAGGGGAAAGAAGAAAAACTGTTTTTT. This chain joins TRBV30 and TRBJ1-4; 8 bases are a match to TRBD1. CDR1 and CDR2 from the germline V gene are GTSNPN and SVGIG (reference sequence). The CDR3 spans 16 residues. J lost 8 bases, V lost 2 bases, and 13 bases had no gene match. Using reference TRBV30 and TRBJ1-4 for the parts outside the CDR3, the full variable domain is SQTIHQWPATLVQPVGSPLSLECTVEGTSNPNLYWYRQAAGRGLQLLFYSVGIGQISSEVPQNLSASRPQDRQFILSSKKLLLSDSGFYLCAWSFPRQGKEEKLFFGSGTQLSVL.